Included here is one T cell receptor beta chain sequence, with context. Its antigen is not identified. This record belongs to a study of cytomegalovirus exposure and HLA in healthy donors. Notes on the study in general: Upon later analysis, TCR association rates were observed to vary by HLA locus, being highest for DRB1 and lowest for HLA-C. A missense DCLRE1C variant was associated with V- and J-gene trimming of TCR beta chains in a later analysis, and an independent cohort replicated the association.

Germline CDR1 and CDR2: SGDLS and YYNGEE. The CDR3 is 15 amino acids. V was cut by 3 bases and J by 4 bases, with 13 bases left in between. This PCR relied on a set of 60 Vbeta primers and 13 Jbeta primers. The protocol was immunoSEQ multiplex PCR, while the TCRdb copy is restricted to in-frame clones and leaves out a portion. In all, the sample yields 150,000 to 200,000 clones. The specimen was PBMCs. The TCR was taken from a boy between 5 and 17 years old in good health and CMV-seronegative. This rearrangement joins TRBV9 to TRBJ2-2, with D perhaps TRBD1 (6 bases). The CDR3 DNA sequence: TGTGCCAGCAGCGCAGAAGACAGGAGCACCGGGGAGCTGTTTTTT. This codes for CASSAEDRSTGELFF. The full variable domain, with the rest looked up from reference TRBV9 and TRBJ2-2, is DSGVTQTPKHLITATGQRVTLRCSPRSGDLSVYWYQQSLDQGLQFLIQYYNGEERAKGNILERFSAQQFPDLHSELNLSSLELGDSALYFCASSAEDRSTGELFFGEGSRLTVL.